One and the same sample provided the 21 T cell receptor beta chains below, sequenced in a study of human T cells and chemical hapten exposure. The time point: patch test 2, 6 weeks after DPC sensitization. Treatment meaning: therapeutic diphenylcyclopropenone sensitization with weekly scalp DPC. TCRdb reanalysed the RACE reads using MiXCR and keeps one entry per CDR3 protein. The data hold 85,000 to 100,000 distinct CDR3 sequences, with 9.5% to 11% observed a single time. The starting material was whole blood, obtained in connection with sensitization to the hapten diphenylcyclopropenone (DPC). The receptors originated from a man aged 40-55 years with alopecia areata. Some clones in this sample may be carry-over from other donors' samples.

The V call is TRBV4-2, the J call TRBJ2-4; D is tentatively TRBD1 or TRBD2 (6 bases each). This CDR3 has 15 residues. Germline V CDR1 and CDR2: LGHNA, YNFKEQ. V lost 0 bases, J lost 3 bases, and 9 bases lay in between. CDR3 residues: CASSQERGVKNIQYF. Written as DNA, the CDR3 is TGTGCCAGCAGCCAAGAGAGGGGGGTCAAAAACATTCAGTACTTC.

This clonotype was seen a handful of times. The V call is TRBV12-3 or TRBV12-4, the J call TRBJ2-1; D remains ambiguous. There are 13 residues in the CDR3. V was cut by 4 bases and J by 2 bases, with 6 bases left in between. The CDR3 nucleotides read TGTGCCAGCAGTTCAGAGACCTACAATGAGCAGTTCTTC. Translating it yields CASSSETYNEQFF.

The V call is TRBV6-6, the J call TRBJ2-7, with 9 nucleotides matching TRBD1. The CDR3 consists of 14 residues. CDR1 MNHNY and CDR2 SVGAGI come from the germline V gene (reference sequence). V was pared by 6 bases and J by 0 bases, with 3 bases of the junction left unmatched. For the CDR3, the DNA is TGTGCCAGCAGGAGGACAGGGGACTCCTACGAGCAGTACGTC. Amino acid sequence: CASRRTGDSYEQYV.

CDR3 in DNA: TGTGCCAGCAGTAACGTAGCGGGACGTTCTTCCTACGAGCAGTACTTC. Its protein is CASSNVAGRSSYEQYF. The chain uses TRBV28 and TRBJ2-7; 8 bases are shared with TRBD2. Per the germline V gene, CDR1 is MDHEN and CDR2 is SYDVKM. There are 16 residues in the CDR3. Trimming at V came to 5 bases and at J to 1 base, leaving 10 bases not matched to a gene.

This clonotype has a handful of counts. V gene TRBV20-1 combines with J gene TRBJ2-4; D might be TRBD1 (5 bases). This CDR3 has 12 residues. Per the germline V gene, CDR1 is DFQATT and CDR2 is SNEGSKA (reference sequence). The germline V and J ends were trimmed by 5 bases and 6 bases, with 11 bases remaining between them. This CDR3 is CSASTGLNIQYF. The CDR3, as DNA: TGCAGTGCTTCAACAGGCCTAAACATTCAGTACTTC.

The CDR3 sequence is CASSSNLDEQFF. In DNA, the CDR3 is TGTGCCAGCAGTTCGAATCTCGATGAGCAGTTCTTC. This sequence joins TRBV6-6 and TRBJ2-1; no clear D. V lost 4 bases and J lost 8, with 9 bases in between. Germline values: CDR1 MNHNY, CDR2 SVGAGI (reference sequence). The CDR3 is 12 residues long.

This clonotype was seen only a few times. This rearrangement joins TRBV29-1 to TRBJ2-1, with a weak D call TRBD2 (5 bases). This CDR3 has 15 residues. Germline V lookup: CDR1 SQVTM, CDR2 ANQGSEA. V was cut by 8 bases and J by 0 bases, with 17 bases left in between. CDR3 DNA sequence: TGCAGCCAAACCGGGGTGGGAAGCTCCTACAATGAGCAGTTCTTC. Translated: CSQTGVGSSYNEQFF.

A few counts support this clonotype. CDR3 DNA: TGTGCCAGCAGGTGGACAGGGACAACAGATACGCAGTATTTT. This sequence encodes CASRWTGTTDTQYF. The chain employs TRBV2 and TRBJ2-3, with TRBD1 matching 8 bases. Trimming at V came to 6 bases and at J to 3 bases, leaving 5 bases not matched to a gene. CDR1 and CDR2 (germline): SNHLY, FYNNEI. The CDR3 runs 14 residues.

This clonotype was seen a few times. The chain joins TRBV20-1 to TRBJ2-7, with a tentative D call TRBD2 (5 bases). Per the germline V gene, CDR1 is DFQATT and CDR2 is SNEGSKA (reference sequence). V lost 6 bases, J lost 1 base, and 13 bases lay in between. This CDR3 has 13 residues. The CDR3 reads CSAPDWVSYEQYF. The CDR3 coding sequence is TGCAGTGCCCCGGACTGGGTATCCTACGAGCAGTACTTC.

V and J are TRBV5-6 and TRBJ1-2; 9 nucleotides agree with TRBD1. Germline trimming cut 2 bases from V and 6 bases from J; bases unmatched to any gene: 5. The CDR3 contains 14 residues. Germline lookup yields CDR1 SGHDT and CDR2 YYEEEE. The CDR3 reads CASSFHTGGDGYTF. The CDR3 DNA reads as TGTGCCAGCAGCTTCCACACAGGGGGCGATGGCTACACCTTC. The whole variable domain, filled in from reference TRBV5-6 and TRBJ1-2, reads DAGVTQSPTHLIKTRGQQVTLRCSPKSGHDTVSWYQQALGQGPQFIFQYYEEEERQRGNFPDRFSGHQFPNYSSELNVNALLLGDSALYLCASSFHTGGDGYTFGSGTRLTVV.

This clonotype has just a few counts. J is TRBJ2-5 and V is TRBV20-1, with unresolved D. This CDR3 comprises 11 residues. V shed 4 bases and J shed 4 bases, with 7 bases lying between them. CDR1 and CDR2 from the germline V gene are DFQATT and SNEGSKA (reference sequence). The CDR3: CSAKPGETQYF. Written as DNA, the CDR3 is TGCAGTGCTAAACCCGGAGAGACCCAGTACTTC.

The rearrangement links TRBV5-1 to TRBJ2-7; the match to TRBD1 covers 7 bases. Trimming at V came to 4 bases and at J to 6 bases, leaving 7 bases not matched to a gene. Germline CDR1 SGHRS, CDR2 YFSETQ. The CDR3 extends over 13 amino acids. The CDR3 is CASSTWTGGEQYV. CDR3 nucleotides: TGCGCCAGCAGCACCTGGACAGGCGGCGAGCAGTACGTC.

The table lists this clonotype with a few counts. The chain is built from TRBV24-1 and TRBJ2-2, with TRBD2 matching over 9 bases. The CDR3 length is 20 residues. The germline CDR1 and CDR2 sequences are KGHDR and SFDVKD. The ends lost 3 bases at V and 4 bases at J; junction bases unmatched: 17. The CDR3 DNA reads as TGTGCCACCAGTGATGCCCGACCCGGTAGCGGGAGCAGGGCCACCGGGGAGCTGTTTTTT. Its translation: CATSDARPGSGSRATGELFF.

The genes are TRBV19 and TRBJ2-3, with 7 bases lining up with TRBD2. This CDR3 is built from 14 residues. Germline V gene lookup returns CDR1 LNHDA and CDR2 SQIVND (reference sequence). The V segment lost 5 bases and the J segment 6 bases; nucleotides outside the gene matches: 8. CDR3 residues: CASSFPGTMDTQYF. CDR3 bases: TGTGCCAGTAGTTTTCCCGGGACTATGGATACGCAGTATTTT.

This clonotype was seen a handful of times. V is TRBV29-1 and J is TRBJ2-7; TRBD1 is a possible D gene (5 bases). CDR3 length: 12 residues. V gave up 2 bases and J gave up 6 bases, with 11 bases separating them. Per the germline V gene, CDR1 is SQVTM and CDR2 is ANQGSEA. DNA for the CDR3: TGCAGCGTTGAAAGCAGGGTGGGCGAGCAGTACTTC. Translation gives CSVESRVGEQYF.

This chain links TRBV18 with TRBJ2-1; perhaps TRBD1 as D (5 bases). The CDR3 has 12 residues. Trimming pared 2 bases from V and 8 bases from J, leaving 7 bases between. CDR1 KGHSH and CDR2 LQKENI come from the germline V gene. CDR3 bases: TGTGCCAGCTCACCATTACAGGATGAGCAGTTCTTC. Translated, it gives CASSPLQDEQFF.

The V gene is TRBV7-2, the J gene TRBJ2-1; D gene unclear. Looked up from germline, CDR1 is SGHTA and CDR2 is FQGNSA. Trimming pared 5 bases from V and 5 bases from J, leaving 13 bases between. The CDR3 extends over 14 amino acids. The CDR3 DNA reads TGTGCCAGCAGCCGATACACCCCCGACAATGAGCAGTTCTTC. Its translation is CASSRYTPDNEQFF.

This chain links TRBV6-2 or TRBV6-3 with TRBJ2-2; D ambiguous. V was clipped by 2 bases and J by 4 bases, with 11 bases between them. The CDR3 has 15 amino acids. Germline V gene data show CDR1 as MNHEY and CDR2 as SVGEGT. DNA of the CDR3: TGTGCCAGCAGTTACGGTGACTTCGCCACCGGGGAGCTGTTTTTT. Protein: CASSYGDFATGELFF.

The sample holds a few counts of this clonotype. V is TRBV20-1 and J is TRBJ2-1, with a tentative D call TRBD2 (6 bases). The V gene's germline CDR1 is DFQATT and CDR2 SNEGSKA (reference sequence). Deletions cut 3 bases from V and 10 bases from J, with 19 bases between. CDR3 length equals 14 residues. CDR3 amino acids: CSASTSRGIGEQFF. The DNA for the CDR3 is TGCAGTGCTAGCACCAGCCGCGGGATAGGGGAGCAGTTCTTC.

This clonotype was recorded many times. The chain joins TRBV6-2 or TRBV6-3 to TRBJ1-2; D may be TRBD1 (5 bases). The CDR3 sequence is 13 residues long. Trimming shortened V by 6 bases and J by 8 bases, and 16 bases separated the two germline ends. CDR1 is MNHEY and CDR2 is SVGEGT in the germline V gene. The CDR3 loop is CASSYQGIGGYTF. In DNA form, the CDR3 reads TGTGCCAGCAGCTACCAGGGAATCGGCGGCTACACCTTC.

This clonotype has just a few counts. This chain joins TRBV29-1 and TRBJ2-2, with a tentative D call TRBD2 (5 bases). The germline V and J ends were trimmed by 0 bases and 1 base, with 12 bases remaining between them. Germline assignment: CDR1 SQVTM and CDR2 ANQGSEA. This CDR3 comprises 16 residues. The CDR3 spells CSVEELGNLNTGELFF. In nucleotides, the CDR3 is TGCAGCGTTGAAGAGCTCGGGAACCTGAACACCGGGGAGCTGTTTTTT.